These 14 T cell receptor beta chains were all obtained from the same sample, sequenced in a study of blood T cell repertoires in COVID-19. Libraries were prepared by immunoSEQ multiplex PCR; TCRdb keeps only in-frame clonotypes and omits some of them. The repertoire holds under 350,000 clones, with around four fifths as singletons. Sequencing was done on a sample of peripheral blood. These receptors were taken from a man in his 60s who had recovered from COVID-19.

The V and J genes are TRBV19 and TRBJ1-1; 8 nucleotides align to TRBD1. Germline trimming cut 7 bases from V and 4 bases from J; bases unmatched to any gene: 14. Germline V lookup: CDR1 LNHDA, CDR2 SQIVND (reference sequence). This CDR3 is 16 amino acids long. The CDR3 DNA reads as TGTGCCAGTACCAACCCGCGGACAGGGTCATTCACTGAAGCTTTCTTT. It encodes CASTNPRTGSFTEAFF.

This chain joins TRBV27 and TRBJ1-5; TRBD1 matches at 7 bases. V dropped 4 bases and J dropped 0; count of bases not matched to a gene: 6. Germline V gives CDR1 MNHEY, CDR2 SMNVEV (reference sequence). This CDR3 is 16 amino acids long. CDR3 sequence: CASSSQTGFSNQPQHF. CDR3 coding DNA: TGTGCCAGCAGTTCCCAGACAGGGTTTAGCAATCAGCCCCAGCATTTT.

CDR3 region: CASSSWTGVANEQFF. In nucleotides, the CDR3 is TGTGCCAGCAGCTCATGGACAGGGGTGGCCAATGAGCAGTTCTTC. The chain carries TRBV7-9 and TRBJ2-1; the match to TRBD1 covers 9 bases. Germline CDR1 is SEHNR and CDR2 is FQNEAQ (reference sequence). The J segment lost 6 bases and the V segment lost 4 bases, leaving 7 bases of the junction unmatched. The CDR3 runs to 15 residues.

This rearrangement joins TRBV5-6 to TRBJ2-7; 10 bases line up with TRBD1. The CDR3 spans 13 residues. Germline loops: CDR1 SGHDT, CDR2 YYEEEE. With V trimmed by 4 bases and J by 12 bases, 10 bases remained unmatched. The CDR3 region has the DNA TGTGCCAGCAGCCCCGGGACAGGGGCCGATTTGTACTTC. It is translated as CASSPGTGADLYF.

A remark on this clone: The sample has other DNA sequences that encode this CDR3 too. Here the CDR3 reads CASSFSTNYGYTF. As DNA, the CDR3 is TGTGCCAGCAGTTTTAGTACTAACTATGGCTACACCTTC. The chain couples TRBV27 to TRBJ1-2; no firm D call. CDR1 MNHEY and CDR2 SMNVEV come from the germline V gene (reference sequence). Trimming cost V 3 bases and J 0 bases, with 5 bases left between them. CDR3 size: 13 residues.

The J gene is TRBJ2-1, the V gene TRBV19; D may be TRBD2 (6 bases). Trimming removed 1 base from V and 6 bases from J, with 13 bases in between. Germline V lookup: CDR1 LNHDA, CDR2 SQIVND (reference sequence). The CDR3 extends over 15 amino acids. CDR3 coding DNA: TGTGCCAGTAGTATAGGCCAGACTAGTTCCAATGAGCAGTTCTTC. Its protein is CASSIGQTSSNEQFF.

The rearrangement links TRBV30 to TRBJ2-5; 12 bases match TRBD2. The CDR3 covers 16 residues. The ends lost 1 base at V and 5 bases at J; junction bases unmatched: 8. In germline, CDR1 is GTSNPN, CDR2 SVGIG (reference sequence). Here the CDR3 DNA reads TGTGCCTGGAGTGCGGCTAGCGGGAGGGCCTTGGAGACCCAGTACTTC. It specifies CAWSAASGRALETQYF.

The genes are TRBV5-1 and TRBJ2-7; 9 nucleotides match TRBD1. The J segment lost 4 bases and the V segment lost 2 bases, leaving 7 bases of the junction unmatched. The germline CDR1 and CDR2 sequences are SGHRS and YFSETQ. This CDR3 has 15 amino acids. The CDR3 coding sequence is TGCGCCAGCAGCTTCAGACAGGGGGGAGCGTACGAGCAGTACTTC. This translates into CASSFRQGGAYEQYF.

There are a few counts of this clone. This chain joins TRBV30 and TRBJ1-2; a weak D match, TRBD1 (5 bases). This CDR3 spans 15 amino acids. Germline V lookup: CDR1 GTSNPN, CDR2 SVGIG (reference sequence). The V gene lost 1 base and the J gene lost 0 bases, with 12 bases spanning the gap. The CDR3 spells CAWSGQIAANYGYTF. The CDR3 bases are TGTGCCTGGAGTGGACAGATTGCGGCTAACTATGGCTACACCTTC.

The table lists this clone with a few counts. The chain combines TRBV9 with TRBJ1-6; D is possibly TRBD1 (5 bases). V lost 4 bases, J lost 9 bases, and 14 bases lay in between. CDR3 length equals 14 residues. CDR1 SGDLS and CDR2 YYNGEE come from the germline V gene. The chain's CDR3 is CASSYTQGGSPLHF. For the CDR3, the DNA is TGTGCCAGCAGCTATACCCAGGGCGGTTCACCCCTCCACTTT.

In nucleotides, the CDR3 is TGTGCCAGCAGCCCCCCGGCGGGGGTCATTCGTTCACCCCTCCACTTT. It is translated as CASSPPAGVIRSPLHF. The rearrangement links TRBV7-9 to TRBJ1-6, with D possibly matching TRBD1 (5 bases). V dropped 5 bases and J dropped 9 bases, with 20 bases sitting between them. In germline, CDR1 is SEHNR, CDR2 FQNEAQ (reference sequence). This CDR3 comprises 16 residues.

The chain links TRBV3-1 (or the pseudogene TRBV3-2) to TRBJ1-3; D ambiguous. The CDR3 runs to 12 residues. The V gene's germline CDR1 is LGHDT and CDR2 YNNKEL (reference sequence). The V and J ends lost 5 bases and 2 bases respectively, with 4 bases between them. DNA of the CDR3: TGTGCCAGCAGCACGGCTGGAAACACCATATATTTT. It is translated as CASSTAGNTIYF.

The rearrangement uses TRBV5-1 and TRBJ1-1; maybe TRBD1 (5 bases). CDR1 is SGHRS, CDR2 YFSETQ, per germline. V was clipped by 4 bases and J by 4 bases, with 20 bases between them. The CDR3 has 16 amino acids. Written as DNA, the CDR3 is TGCGCCAGCAGCGTGCAGGGAGGGGTTGTGGGCACTGAAGCTTTCTTT. Its translation is CASSVQGGVVGTEAFF.

This chain connects TRBV29-1 to TRBJ1-1; 7 nucleotides align to TRBD1. This CDR3 has 15 amino acids. The J segment lost 0 bases and the V segment lost 7 bases, leaving 11 bases of the junction unmatched. Germline lookup yields CDR1 SQVTM and CDR2 ANQGSEA. The CDR3 coding sequence is TGCAGCGCAAGACAGGGACCGAACATGAACACTGAAGCTTTCTTT. Encoded protein: CSARQGPNMNTEAFF.